This TCR beta chain is drawn from a study of OX40 agonist ivuxolimab in advanced cancers. On the study more broadly: Ivuxolimab is a fully human IgG2 antibody that activates OX40 (CD134). Ivuxolimab, which patients received intravenously every 2 weeks, was dosed at 0.01 to 10 mg/kg.

On this clone: Its target is unknown.

Measured with immunoSEQ multiplex PCR; TCRdb has only the in-frame clones, and not every one. This sample has under 60,000 clones, with roughly 82% found just once. Study results and limitations: Expanded clones tended on average to be more numerous among CD8+ T cells than CD4+.

The source is an adult with an advanced solid tumor such as melanoma, head and neck, liver or kidney cancer. This sample comprised CD4+ or CD8+ T cells sorted from blood, obtained in a trial of the OX40 agonist ivuxolimab.

This CDR3 is CASSPRGGTENEKLFF. In DNA form, the CDR3 reads TGTGCCAGCTCACCACGAGGAGGGACCGAAAATGAAAAACTGTTTTTT. This sequence joins TRBV18 and TRBJ1-4; the D gene is possibly TRBD1 (5 bases). Germline lookup yields CDR1 KGHSH and CDR2 LQKENI. This CDR3 is 16 amino acids long. V lost 1 base, J lost 5 bases, and 14 bases lay in between. Drawing the rest from reference TRBV18 and TRBJ1-4, the complete variable domain is NAGVMQNPRHLVRRRGQEARLRCSPMKGHSHVYWYRQLPEEGLKFMVYLQKENIIDESGMPKERFSAEFPKEGPSILRIQQVVRGDSAAYFCASSPRGGTENEKLFFGSGTQLSVL.